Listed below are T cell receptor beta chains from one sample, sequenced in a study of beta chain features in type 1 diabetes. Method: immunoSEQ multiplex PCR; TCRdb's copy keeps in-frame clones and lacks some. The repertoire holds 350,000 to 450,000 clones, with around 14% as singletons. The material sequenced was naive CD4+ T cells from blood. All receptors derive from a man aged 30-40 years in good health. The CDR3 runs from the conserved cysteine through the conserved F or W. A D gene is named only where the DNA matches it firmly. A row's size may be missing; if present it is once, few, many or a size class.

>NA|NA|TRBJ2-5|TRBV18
TGTGCCAGCTCACCTCCCCTGGGGGAGACCCAGTACTTC
CASSPPLGETQYF
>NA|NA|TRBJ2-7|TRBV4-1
TGCGCCAGCAGCCAAGATTGGGTAGGATCCTACGAGCAGTACTTC
CASSQDWVGSYEQYF
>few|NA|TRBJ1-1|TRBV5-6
TGTGCCAGCAGCTTCCGCCTCAACACTGAAGCTTTCTTT
CASSFRLNTEAFF
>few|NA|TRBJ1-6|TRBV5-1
TGCGCCAGCAGCTGGTCAGGGGATAATTCACCCCTCCACTTT
CASSWSGDNSPLHF
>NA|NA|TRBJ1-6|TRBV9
TGTGCCAGCAGTCCCAACGGCCGGGGATCACCCCTCCACTTT
CASSPNGRGSPLHF
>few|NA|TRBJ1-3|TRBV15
TGTGCCACCAGCAGAGATTTCGGGAATACTGGAAACACCATATATTTT
CATSRDFGNTGNTIYF
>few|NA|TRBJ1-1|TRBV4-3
TGCGCCAGCAGCCAAGATACCAGACAGACTGAAGCTTTCTTT
CASSQDTRQTEAFF
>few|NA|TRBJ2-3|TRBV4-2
TGTGCCAGCAGCCAAGGATGGAGCCCGCGGGGAGATACGCAGTATTTT
CASSQGWSPRGDTQYF
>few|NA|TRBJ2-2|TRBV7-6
TGTGCCAGCAGCTTAGTTGTTGGCAGGGTCACCGGGGAGCTGTTTTTT
CASSLVVGRVTGELFF
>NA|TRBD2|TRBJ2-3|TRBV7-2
TGTGCCAGCAGCTTAGAGCGACTAGCGGGGCTCACAGATACGCAGTATTTT
CASSLERLAGLTDTQYF
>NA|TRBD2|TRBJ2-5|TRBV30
TGTGCCTGGAGTTCCGGACTAGCGGGACTGGAGACCCAGTACTTC
CAWSSGLAGLETQYF
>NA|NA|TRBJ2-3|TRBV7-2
TGTGCCAGCAGCTTAGGAGGAAGTACGCAGTATTTT
CASSLGGSTQYF
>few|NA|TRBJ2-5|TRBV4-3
TGCGCCAGCAGCCAAGGGCCAAAACAGGGAGGGCCGTACCAAGAGACCCAGTACTTC
CASSQGPKQGGPYQETQYF
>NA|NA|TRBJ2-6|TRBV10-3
TGTGCCACCCGACCGGGACCAAACTCTGGGGCCAACGTCCTGACTTTC
CATRPGPNSGANVLTF
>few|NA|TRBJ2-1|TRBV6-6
TGTGCCAGCAGGCGACAGGAGAACTACAATGAGCAGTTCTTC
CASRRQENYNEQFF
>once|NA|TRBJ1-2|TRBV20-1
TGCAGTGCTAGAGGACAGGATGGCTACACCTTC
CSARGQDGYTF
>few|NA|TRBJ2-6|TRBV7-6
TGTGCCAGCAGCGTGGGTCGAGGTTCTGGGGCCAACGTCCTGACTTTC
CASSVGRGSGANVLTF
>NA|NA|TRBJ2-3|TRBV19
TGTGCCAGTACCCCGACTGGATCAGATACGCAGTATTTT
CASTPTGSDTQYF
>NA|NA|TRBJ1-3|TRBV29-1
TGCAGCATTGGGGTGGGTGCTGGAAACACCATATATTTT
CSIGVGAGNTIYF
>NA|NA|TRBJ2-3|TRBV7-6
TGTGCCAGCAGCTTAGGGACACAGGGATTTAGCACAGATACGCAGTATTTT
CASSLGTQGFSTDTQYF
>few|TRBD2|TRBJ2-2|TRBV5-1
TGCGCCAGCAGCTCAATCTTTAGCGGGACCGGGGAGCTGTTTTTT
CASSSIFSGTGELFF
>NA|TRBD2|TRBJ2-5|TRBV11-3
TGTGCCAGCAGCCCCGGACTAGCGGGGGTTCAAGAGACCCAGTACTTC
CASSPGLAGVQETQYF
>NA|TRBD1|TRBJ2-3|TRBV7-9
TGTGCCAGCAGCTTGGACAGGGGGCTCACAGATACGCAGTATTTT
CASSLDRGLTDTQYF
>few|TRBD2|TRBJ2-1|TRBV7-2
TGTGCCAGCAGCTTAGGTAGGGCACTAGCGATAGAGCAGTTCTTC
CASSLGRALAIEQFF
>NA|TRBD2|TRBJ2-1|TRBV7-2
TGTGCCAGCAGAGCGGGAGGGCTCATTAAGGACGGGTTCTTC
CASRAGGLIKDGFF
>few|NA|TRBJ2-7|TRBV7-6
TGTGCCAGCAGCCGCAACCCCACAGGGCTGTTTAGGTACGAGCAGTACTTC
CASSRNPTGLFRYEQYF
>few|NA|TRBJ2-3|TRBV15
TGTGCCACCAGCAGAGATCTCGGCCGGAGCACAGATACGCAGTATTTT
CATSRDLGRSTDTQYF
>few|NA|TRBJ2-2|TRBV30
TGTGCCTGGGGACAAGATCCGGAGTCCGGCGGGGAGCTGTTTTTT
CAWGQDPESGGELFF
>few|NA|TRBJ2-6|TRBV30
TGTGCCGGGAGGCTGACTGGTTCGGGGGCCAACGTCCTGACTTTC
CAGRLTGSGANVLTF
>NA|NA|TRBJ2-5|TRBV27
TGTGCCAGCAGTCCCGCGGACGGAGAGACCCAGTACTTC
CASSPADGETQYF
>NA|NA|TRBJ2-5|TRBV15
TGTGCCACCAGCAGAGGAGCCGGATCCCTTCAGGAGACCCAGTACTTC
CATSRGAGSLQETQYF
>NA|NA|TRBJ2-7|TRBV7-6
TGTGCCAGCAGCTTAGGGGCCGCAGGGGCTTACGAGCAGTACTTC
CASSLGAAGAYEQYF
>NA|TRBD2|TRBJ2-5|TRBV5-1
TGCGCCAGCAGCAAAACTAGGCGGGGGCAAGAGACCCAGTACTTC
CASSKTRRGQETQYF
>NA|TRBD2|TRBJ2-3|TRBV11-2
TGTGCCAGCAGCCTAAGTAGCGGGAGGGTAATAGATACGCAGTATTTT
CASSLSSGRVIDTQYF